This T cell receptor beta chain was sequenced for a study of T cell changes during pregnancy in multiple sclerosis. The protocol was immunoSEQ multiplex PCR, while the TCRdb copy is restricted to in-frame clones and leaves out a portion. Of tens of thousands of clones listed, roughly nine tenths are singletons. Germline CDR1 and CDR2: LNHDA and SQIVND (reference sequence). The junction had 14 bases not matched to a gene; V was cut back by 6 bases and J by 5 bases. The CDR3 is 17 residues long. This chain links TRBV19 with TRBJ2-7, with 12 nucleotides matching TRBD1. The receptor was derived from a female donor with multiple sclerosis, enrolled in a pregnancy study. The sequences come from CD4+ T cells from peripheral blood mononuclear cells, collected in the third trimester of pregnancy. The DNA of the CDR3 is TGTGCCAGTAGCCCCGAGGGCGGGACAGGGGGCTGGGACGAGCAGTACTTC. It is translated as CASSPEGGTGGWDEQYF.